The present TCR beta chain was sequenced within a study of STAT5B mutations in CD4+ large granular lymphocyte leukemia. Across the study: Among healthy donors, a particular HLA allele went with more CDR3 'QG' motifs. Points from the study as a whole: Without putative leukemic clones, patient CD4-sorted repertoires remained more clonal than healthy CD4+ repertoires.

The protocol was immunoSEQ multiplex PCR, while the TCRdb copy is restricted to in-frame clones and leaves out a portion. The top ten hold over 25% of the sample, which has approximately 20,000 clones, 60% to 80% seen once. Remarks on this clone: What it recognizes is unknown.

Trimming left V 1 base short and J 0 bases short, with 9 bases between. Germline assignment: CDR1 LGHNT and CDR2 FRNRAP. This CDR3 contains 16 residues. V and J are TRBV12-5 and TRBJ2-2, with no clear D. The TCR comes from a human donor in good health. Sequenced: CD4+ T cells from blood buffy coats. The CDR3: CASGLARASNTGELFF. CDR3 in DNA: TGTGCTAGTGGTTTGGCCCGCGCCTCGAACACCGGGGAGCTGTTTTTT.